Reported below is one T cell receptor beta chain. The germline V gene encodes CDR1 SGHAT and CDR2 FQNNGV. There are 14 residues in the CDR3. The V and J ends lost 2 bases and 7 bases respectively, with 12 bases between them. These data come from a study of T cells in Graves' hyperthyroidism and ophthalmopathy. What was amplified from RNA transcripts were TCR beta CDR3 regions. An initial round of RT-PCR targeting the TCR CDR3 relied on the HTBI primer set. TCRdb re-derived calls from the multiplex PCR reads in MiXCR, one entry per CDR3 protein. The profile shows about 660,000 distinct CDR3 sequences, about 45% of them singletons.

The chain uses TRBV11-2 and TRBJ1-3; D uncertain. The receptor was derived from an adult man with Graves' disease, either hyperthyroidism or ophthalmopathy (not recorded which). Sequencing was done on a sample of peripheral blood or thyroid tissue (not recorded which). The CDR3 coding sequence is TGTGCCAGCAGCTTACCGGAAAGGGCGAACACCATATATTTT. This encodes CASSLPERANTIYF.